These 15 T cell receptor beta chains share one sample of origin, sequenced in a study of CD8 T cells in ankylosing spondylitis. The antigens of these receptors remain unknown. One entry per CDR3 protein results from TCRdb running MiXCR on the 5' RACE reads. The sample yields some 330,000 distinct CDR3 sequences, roughly 8% seen once. Study-wide results and caveats: A motif of fewer than ten highly homologous TCR beta variants was seen as apparently characteristic of ankylosing spondylitis blood.

The sequenced sample consisted of blood, either unsorted or a sorted T cell fraction (not recorded which). The receptor source for this set is a male donor with ankylosing spondylitis.

This rearrangement joins TRBV20-1 to TRBJ2-1; 8 bases agree with TRBD2. Germline trimming cut 4 bases from V and 12 bases from J; bases unmatched to any gene: 14. The CDR3 sequence is 14 residues long. In germline, CDR1 is DFQATT, CDR2 SNEGSKA (reference sequence). In DNA form, the CDR3 reads TGCAGTGCTAAGACTAGCGCGTACATTTTTGGGCAGTTCTTC. Translated: CSAKTSAYIFGQFF.

CDR3 amino acids: CSVVNSYGYTF. CDR3 coding DNA: TGCAGCGTTGTTAACAGCTATGGCTACACCTTC. V is TRBV29-1 and J is TRBJ1-2; no clear D. Germline assignment: CDR1 SQVTM and CDR2 ANQGSEA. The ends were cut back, 4 bases at V and 4 bases at J, with 7 bases in the middle. The CDR3 has 11 residues.

This clonotype was counted a few times. V usage is TRBV12-3 or TRBV12-4 and J usage is TRBJ2-1; tentative D call: TRBD1 (5 bases). The CDR3 runs to 16 residues. The V gene lost 7 bases and the J gene lost 0 bases, with 16 bases spanning the gap. The chain's CDR3 is CASKLGVVHSYNEQFF. CDR3 coding DNA: TGTGCCAGCAAATTAGGGGTTGTGCACTCCTACAATGAGCAGTTCTTC.

This clonotype was recorded many times. The chain is built from TRBV10-3 and TRBJ2-7; unclear D gene. In germline, CDR1 is ENHRY, CDR2 SYGVKD. V lost 9 bases, J lost 2 bases, and 14 bases lay in between. CDR3 length equals 13 residues. CDR3 DNA: TGTGCCATGGGTTCCCCTGCCACCTACGAGCAGTACTTC. It yields the protein CAMGSPATYEQYF.

The J gene is TRBJ2-1, the V gene TRBV7-3, with TRBD1 identical over 7 bases. V lost 3 bases and J lost 3; bases outside the gene matches: 5. Germline loops: CDR1 SGHTA, CDR2 FQGTGA. The CDR3 runs to 15 residues. In DNA form, the CDR3 reads TGTGCCAGCAGCTTCGACAGGGCCGGCTACAATGAGCAGTTCTTC. It translates to CASSFDRAGYNEQFF.

The table lists this clonotype with a few counts. The chain joins TRBV28 to TRBJ1-2; tentatively, D is TRBD1 (6 bases). This CDR3 contains 12 residues. In germline, CDR1 is MDHEN, CDR2 SYDVKM. V was cut by 8 bases and J by 1 base, with 8 bases left in between. The chain's CDR3 is CASWGHNYGYTF. CDR3 nucleotides: TGTGCCAGCTGGGGACATAACTATGGCTACACCTTC.

This clonotype has ten or more counts. The genes are TRBV7-9 and TRBJ1-2; 7 nucleotides agree with TRBD1. Germline V gene data show CDR1 as SEHNR and CDR2 as FQNEAQ (reference sequence). Trimming took 6 bases from V and 3 from J; bases not matched to a gene: 7. The CDR3 spans 14 residues. The CDR3 nucleotides read TGTGCCAGCAGTCGTGGCGACAGGGACTATGGCTACACCTTC. Protein: CASSRGDRDYGYTF.

This clonotype appeared a few times. The chain carries TRBV25-1 and TRBJ2-1; the match to TRBD2 covers 14 bases. CDR1 is MGHDK, CDR2 SYGVNS, per germline. Trimming took 4 bases from V and 5 from J; bases not matched to a gene: 7. This CDR3 has 17 amino acids. The CDR3 DNA follows: TGTGCCAGCAGTGGTCGACCGGGACTAGCGGGAGACAATGAGCAGTTCTTC. Protein sequence: CASSGRPGLAGDNEQFF.

The J gene is TRBJ2-1, the V gene TRBV24-1; TRBD2 agrees at 12 bases. The germline CDR1 and CDR2 sequences are KGHDR and SFDVKD. V lost 4 bases and J lost 0; bases outside the gene matches: 15. CDR3 size: 21 residues. CDR3 residues: CATSEASGKLAGGSSYNEQFF. The CDR3 bases are TGTGCCACCAGTGAGGCGTCCGGGAAACTAGCGGGGGGCAGCTCCTACAATGAGCAGTTCTTC.

In its sample, this clonotype was seen many times. V gene TRBV11-1 combines with J gene TRBJ1-1, with 8 bases matching TRBD1. Germline trimming cut 1 base from V and 2 bases from J; bases unmatched to any gene: 9. The CDR3 sequence is 17 residues long. Germline V CDR1 and CDR2: SGHAT, FQDESV (reference sequence). CDR3 nucleotides: TGTGCCAGCAGCTTAGATTCAGGGGGCCCGGTCAACACTGAAGCTTTCTTT. Its translation: CASSLDSGGPVNTEAFF.

This sequence joins TRBV7-9 and TRBJ2-1, with 10 bases aligning to TRBD2. The CDR3 is 15 amino acids. CDR1 and CDR2 (germline): SEHNR, FQNEAQ (reference sequence). V shed 5 bases and J 7 bases; nucleotides not matched to a gene: 8. The DNA of the CDR3 is TGTGCCAGCAGCCCTCACGGTAGCGGGAGGAATGAGCAGTTCTTC. This sequence encodes CASSPHGSGRNEQFF.

This clonotype has ten or more counts. The V call is TRBV9, the J call TRBJ2-1; the match to TRBD1 covers 7 bases. Germline-derived CDR1 and CDR2 are SGDLS and YYNGEE. This CDR3 has 15 residues. Trimming removed 0 bases from V and 5 bases from J; junction bases left unmatched: 5. This chain's CDR3 is CASSVAGQINNEQFF. DNA for the CDR3: TGTGCCAGCAGCGTAGCGGGACAGATTAACAATGAGCAGTTCTTC.

The chain couples TRBV4-3 to TRBJ1-6; D uncertain. V lost 0 bases to trimming and J lost 14 bases, with 17 bases between them. The germline gives CDR1 LGHNA, CDR2 YSLEER. The CDR3 spans 15 residues. CDR3 coding DNA: TGCGCCAGCAGCCAAGATCTAAGAGGGCAGCCAGCCCTCCACTTT. Protein product: CASSQDLRGQPALHF.

This clonotype was observed many times. The chain combines TRBV7-9 with TRBJ2-2; 7 bases line up with TRBD2. The CDR3 has 17 amino acids. With 1 base clipped from V and 1 base from J, the junction kept 6 bases outside the gene matches. Germline values: CDR1 SEHNR, CDR2 FQNEAQ (reference sequence). The CDR3 DNA reads TGTGCCAGCAGCTTAGGGGTCGCTAGCGGGAACACCGGGGAGCTGTTTTTT. This encodes CASSLGVASGNTGELFF.

This clonotype was seen more than once but under ten times. V gene TRBV9 combines with J gene TRBJ2-1; 7 nucleotides line up with TRBD2. Germline V gene data show CDR1 as SGDLS and CDR2 as YYNGEE. This CDR3 contains 16 residues. Trimming removed 4 bases from V and 6 bases from J; junction bases left unmatched: 13. CDR3 DNA: TGTGCCAGCAGCCCACGGGACTACCCAACCGTCAATGAGCAGTTCTTC. Its protein product is CASSPRDYPTVNEQFF.